This T cell receptor beta chain was retrieved from a study of vaccination effects on CD4 cells after COVID-19. The ViraFEST assay expanded antigen-specific CD4+ T cells with viral peptide pools before sequencing. Culturing for approximately 10 days preceded CD4+ T cell isolation. Vaccination of participants consisted of two doses of either the BNT162b2 or mRNA-1273 vaccine. About 2.1 million PBMC were seeded per well and grown in the presence of around 10 IU/ml IL-2 and approximately 11 ug/ml peptides. Each culture had half its medium swapped for IL-2 medium on days 3 and 7. Study observations and caveats: Long after vaccination, the clones induced by infection and by vaccine shrank markedly in size. The study had few convalescent patients and no early post-infection timepoints.

A note on this clone: The antigen is not known.

Clones were read by immunoSEQ multiplex PCR, and TCRdb kept only the in-frame ones, dropping some. Of 25,000 to 35,000 clones listed, roughly 68% are singletons. This CDR3 has 12 amino acids. Germline CDR1 is LNHNV and CDR2 is YYDKDF (reference sequence). Trimming left V 1 base short and J 8 bases short, with 5 bases between. This chain joins TRBV15 and TRBJ1-4; D is unresolved. The sample consisted of CD4+ T cells from PBMCs cultured with HCoV-OC43 spike peptides, taken after COVID-19 vaccination. Subset meaning: HCoV-OC43 spike overlapping peptide pool stimulation. This clonotype was sampled from a human donor who received a COVID-19 vaccine. The CDR3, as DNA: TGTGCCACCAGCAGAGTAGGGGAAAAACTGTTTTTT. It encodes CATSRVGEKLFF.